This T cell receptor (beta chain) was profiled in a study of molecular identifiers for immune sequencing clone quantification. Findings and limits, study-wide: Clonotypes surpassing 20 RNA copies contained over 99% of effector molecules, versus under 1% in naive cells.

Naive CD8 T cells, phenotype CD8+CD4-CCR7+CD45RA+, were sorted. Bulk TCR library preparation followed previously described methods with listed TCR primers. TCRdb itself ran the PCR reads through MiXCR, one entry per CDR3 protein. The sample has some 97,000 distinct CDR3 sequences; roughly 24% are singletons. There are 15 residues in the CDR3. From germline, CDR1 is MNHEY and CDR2 SVGAGI. This clonotype appeared a few times. Its antigen is unknown. Its ends do not fully match the called genes, so a read error is possible. This TCR came from a human donor in good health. Some libraries in this study had Jurkat cell RNA spiked in. The chain combines TRBV6-5 with TRBJ2-5; 13 bases fit TRBD2. The sample taken for sequencing was naive CD8+ T cells from blood, with Jurkat cell RNA spiked in. Subset here: FACS-sorted CD8+CD4-CCR7+CD45RA+ naive T cells. The CDR3 spells CAGSRTSGGGETQYF. CDR3 DNA: TGTGCCGGCAGTAGGACTAGCGGGGGAGGAGAGACCCAGTACTTC.